The next 21 T cell receptor beta chains were all read from a single sample in a study of sequential checkpoint blockade in melanoma. Stated treatment: randomized to nivolumab then ipilimumab (arm A) or the reverse (arm B). Sequencing used immunoSEQ multiplex PCR; TCRdb keeps in-frame clones, though not all of them. The table includes approximately 22,000 clones, more than 75% detected once. Sequenced here: CD8+ T cells sorted from blood (inferred from file names), sampled from a patient given nivolumab and ipilimumab in sequence. Receptors were obtained from a human donor with melanoma.

This sequence joins TRBV7-2 and TRBJ1-1, with 7 bases aligning to TRBD1. The CDR3 length is 15 residues. The germline CDR1 and CDR2 sequences are SGHTA and FQGNSA. J gave up 0 bases and V 8 bases, and 9 bases lay outside the gene matches. The CDR3 here is CASLPQGGLNTEAFF. The CDR3, as DNA: TGTGCCAGCCTTCCCCAAGGGGGCCTGAACACTGAAGCTTTCTTT.

This sequence joins TRBV6-1 and TRBJ1-1; D perhaps matches TRBD1 (5 bases). Trimming stripped 5 bases from V and 5 bases from J, with 15 bases between. The CDR3 is 14 residues long. Germline V gene sequence: CDR1 MNHNS, CDR2 SASEGT. This CDR3 reads CASSPDSVTTEAFF. In DNA form, the CDR3 reads TGTGCCAGCAGTCCTGACAGCGTCACGACTGAAGCTTTCTTT.

DNA for the CDR3: TGTGCCAGCAGCTTTGCGGGGGTTCGAGCGGGAGGAAAGACCGGGGAGCTGTTTTTT. As protein: CASSFAGVRAGGKTGELFF. The V call is TRBV5-4, the J call TRBJ2-2; 9 nucleotides align to TRBD2. This CDR3 has 19 amino acids. Per the germline V gene, CDR1 is SGHNT and CDR2 is YYREEE (reference sequence). J gave up 5 bases and V 2 bases, and 16 bases lay outside the gene matches.

The chain carries TRBV5-4 and TRBJ2-3, with 8 bases lining up with TRBD1. Germline CDR1 SGHNT, CDR2 YYREEE (reference sequence). This CDR3 spans 15 amino acids. V shed 4 bases, J shed 0 bases, and the junction held 4 bases outside the gene matches. CDR3 loop: CASSPRQGSTDTQYF. The CDR3 nucleotides are TGTGCCAGCAGCCCTCGACAGGGGAGCACAGATACGCAGTATTTT.

The chain employs TRBV4-2 and TRBJ2-3, with 8 bases identical to TRBD2. The CDR3 runs 16 residues. Germline CDR1 and CDR2: LGHNA and YNFKEQ. The J segment lost 2 bases and the V segment lost 3 bases, leaving 7 bases of the junction unmatched. The CDR3 coding sequence is TGTGCCAGCAGCCACAGGCTTAGCGGGAACACAGATACGCAGTATTTT. This codes for CASSHRLSGNTDTQYF.

This chain connects TRBV5-1 to TRBJ2-3; TRBD2 might be the D (6 bases). Trimming took off 2 bases at V and 5 bases at J, with 12 bases between the two ends. Germline V gene sequence: CDR1 SGHRS, CDR2 YFSETQ. There are 14 residues in the CDR3. CDR3 amino acids: CASSFGGRGDTQYF. For the CDR3, the DNA is TGCGCCAGCAGCTTTGGAGGGAGAGGAGATACGCAGTATTTT.

The chain combines TRBV6-1 with TRBJ2-5, with 12 positions matching TRBD2. Germline assignment: CDR1 MNHNS and CDR2 SASEGT. The CDR3 loop spans 17 amino acids. J was trimmed by 2 bases and V by 6 bases; bases with no gene match: 10. The CDR3 bases are TGTGCCAGCAGAGAAAGGACTAGCGGGAACGGGCAAGAGACCCAGTACTTC. Translated, it gives CASRERTSGNGQETQYF.

The chain has TRBV19 and TRBJ2-1; 12 bases are a match to TRBD2. Germline loops: CDR1 LNHDA, CDR2 SQIVND (reference sequence). The CDR3 consists of 17 residues. J gave up 4 bases and V 5 bases, and 9 bases lay outside the gene matches. CDR3 nucleotide sequence: TGTGCCAGTAGTCATCAAGGGACTAGCGGGCCATACAATGAGCAGTTCTTC. As protein: CASSHQGTSGPYNEQFF.

The J gene is TRBJ1-1, the V gene TRBV7-2; the match to TRBD1 covers 8 bases. This CDR3 has 15 residues. The V gene's germline CDR1 is SGHTA and CDR2 FQGNSA. With V trimmed by 5 bases and J by 1 base, 6 bases remained unmatched. The CDR3 loop reads CASSRRTGRNTEAFF. CDR3 nucleotide sequence: TGTGCCAGCAGCCGCCGGACAGGGAGGAACACTGAAGCTTTCTTT.

The gene calls are TRBV7-2 and TRBJ1-2; a possible D gene is TRBD1 (5 bases). Germline CDR1 is SGHTA and CDR2 is FQGNSA. V was cut by 5 bases and J by 8 bases, with 12 bases left in between. CDR3 size: 12 residues. The CDR3 DNA is TGTGCCAGCAGCCCAGGGACTGGGGGCTACACCTTC. This sequence encodes CASSPGTGGYTF.

This clone has a handful of counts. This sample also contains other DNA sequences that code for the same CDR3. This chain joins TRBV10-3 and TRBJ1-5, with TRBD1 identical over 7 bases. Unmatched junction bases numbered 0, after V lost 2 bases and J lost 2 bases. CDR1 is ENHRY, CDR2 SYGVKD, per germline. This CDR3 has 14 residues. The CDR3 region is CAISEGQGNQPQHF. Here the CDR3 DNA reads TGTGCCATCAGTGAGGGACAGGGCAATCAGCCCCAGCATTTT.

The chain uses TRBV19 and TRBJ1-1; 7 bases line up with TRBD1. In germline, CDR1 is LNHDA, CDR2 SQIVND (reference sequence). V lost 9 bases, J lost 2 bases, and 15 bases stayed unmatched. This CDR3 has 16 residues. The CDR3: CASRSPHRDRNTEAFF. The CDR3, as DNA: TGTGCCAGCCGATCCCCACACCGGGACAGAAACACTGAAGCTTTCTTT.

The chain combines TRBV28 with TRBJ2-1, with 10 bases matching TRBD2. J was trimmed by 6 bases and V by 3 bases; bases with no gene match: 5. The CDR3 is made up of 15 amino acids. Germline loops: CDR1 MDHEN, CDR2 SYDVKM. CDR3 sequence reads: CASSFGSGRANEQFF. The CDR3 DNA is TGTGCCAGCAGTTTCGGAAGCGGGAGGGCCAATGAGCAGTTCTTC.

The V call is TRBV5-1, the J call TRBJ2-1; a weak D match, TRBD2 (6 bases). Trimming removed 4 bases from V and 4 bases from J, with 18 bases in between. The CDR3 totals 16 residues. CDR1 is SGHRS and CDR2 is YFSETQ in the germline V gene. CDR3 nucleotides: TGCGCCAGCAGCCCGGCGGCGGGAATGGAATACAATGAGCAGTTCTTC. This translates into CASSPAAGMEYNEQFF.

This clone has just one count. The CDR3 nucleotides are TGTGCCAGCAGTGCCCCGGGACAGGGAACAGATACGCAGTATTTT. Amino acid sequence: CASSAPGQGTDTQYF. The V call is TRBV28, the J call TRBJ2-3; 9 bases line up with TRBD1. The V gene's germline CDR1 is MDHEN and CDR2 SYDVKM. CDR3 length equals 15 residues. J was trimmed by 3 bases and V by 5 bases; bases with no gene match: 6.

The chain links TRBV6-6 to TRBJ2-7; D perhaps matches TRBD1 (5 bases). There are 16 residues in the CDR3. Trimming pared 4 bases from V and 0 bases from J, leaving 16 bases between. Germline CDR1 reads MNHNY; CDR2 reads SVGAGI (reference sequence). The CDR3: CASSSQGGVSSYEQYF. The CDR3 bases are TGTGCCAGCAGTTCCCAGGGTGGGGTAAGCTCCTACGAGCAGTACTTC.

The V call is TRBV5-5, the J call TRBJ2-3; no clear D. Between the trimmed V and J ends, which lost 2 bases and 5 bases, there was a span of 3 bases. The CDR3 extends over 11 amino acids. Per germline, CDR1 SGHKS and CDR2 YYEKEE (reference sequence). CDR3 sequence: CASSFRDTQYF. CDR3 DNA: TGTGCCAGCAGCTTCAGAGATACGCAGTATTTT. The entire variable domain, with the rest obtained from reference TRBV5-5 and TRBJ2-3, is as follows: DAGVTQSPTHLIKTRGQQVTLRCSPISGHKSVSWYQQVLGQGPQFIFQYYEKEERGRGNFPDRFSARQFPNYSSELNVNALLLGDSALYLCASSFRDTQYFGPGTRLTVL.

The chain has TRBV6-6 and TRBJ2-4, with a weak D call TRBD1 (5 bases). This CDR3 comprises 14 residues. Germline values: CDR1 MNHNY, CDR2 SVGAGI (reference sequence). V was trimmed by 6 bases and J by 6 bases, leaving 15 bases between them. The CDR3 here is CASRSSDTTNIQYF. The CDR3 bases are TGTGCCAGCAGAAGTTCGGACACCACAAACATTCAGTACTTC.

The rearrangement uses TRBV6-5 and TRBJ2-7, with TRBD2 matching 11 bases. Germline values: CDR1 MNHEY, CDR2 SVGAGI. With V trimmed by 6 bases and J by 0 bases, 4 bases remained unmatched. This CDR3 is built from 15 residues. The CDR3 protein is CASSRLAGSSYEQYF. The CDR3 region has the DNA TGTGCCAGCAGCAGACTAGCGGGGAGCTCCTACGAGCAGTACTTC.

J is TRBJ2-3 and V is TRBV6-1; D unresolved. Germline CDR1 reads MNHNS; CDR2 reads SASEGT. V lost 1 base to trimming and J lost 6 bases, with 8 bases between them. CDR3 size: 13 residues. For the CDR3, the DNA is TGTGCCAGCAGTGAAGGGAGTGGGGATACGCAGTATTTT. Residues: CASSEGSGDTQYF.

The chain links TRBV5-1 to TRBJ2-6; D gene uncertain. The CDR3 has 16 amino acids. Trimming took off 0 bases at V and 0 bases at J, with 7 bases between the two ends. CDR1 is SGHRS, CDR2 YFSETQ, per germline. Here the CDR3 DNA reads TGCGCCAGCAGCTTGGCGGCAGGCTCTGGGGCCAACGTCCTGACTTTC. It yields the protein CASSLAAGSGANVLTF.